These T cell receptor beta chains were read from a single sample in a study of blood T cell repertoires in COVID-19. Using immunoSEQ multiplex PCR, the repertoire was profiled, and TCRdb retains in-frame clones only, with some absent. The sample contains around 130,000 clones, approximately 80% of which appear only once. Sample: peripheral blood. The source of these receptors is a man aged 70 or older with acute or convalescent COVID-19. Both conserved end residues are part of each CDR3. A D gene is named only where the DNA matches it firmly. Clone size is given for some rows only: seen once, a few or many times, or a class if the clone is expanded.

cdr3_length d_call j_call v_call clone_size cdr3_aa cdr3_nt
16 NA TRBJ1-3 TRBV5-1 NA CASSLSGSGSGNTIYF TGCGCCAGCAGCTTGTCTGGCAGCGGCTCTGGAAACACCATATATTTT
15 NA TRBJ2-7 TRBV27 NA CASSSRPRSSYEQYF TGTGCCAGCAGCTCTAGGCCAAGGAGCTCCTACGAGCAGTACTTC
15 TRBD2 TRBJ2-1 TRBV27 NA CASSLSGGTYNEQFF TGTGCCAGCAGTCTCAGCGGGGGGACCTACAATGAGCAGTTCTTC
15 NA TRBJ1-5 TRBV29-1 NA CSVPLGTGLGQPQHF TGCAGCGTCCCCCTGGGAACAGGGCTAGGGCAGCCCCAGCATTTT
16 NA TRBJ1-5 TRBV5-1 NA CASSLGGPGGNQPQHF TGCGCCAGCAGCTTGGGAGGGCCAGGGGGCAATCAGCCCCAGCATTTT
13 NA TRBJ1-1 TRBV10-1 NA CASSPRGGTEAFF TGCGCCAGCAGCCCCAGGGGTGGGACTGAAGCTTTCTTT
15 NA TRBJ1-3 TRBV7-6 many CASSSQGNHGNTIYF TGTGCCAGCAGCTCACAGGGCAACCATGGAAACACCATATATTTT
15 TRBD1 TRBJ1-2 TRBV7-8 NA CASSSQQGANYGYTF TGTGCCAGCAGCTCGCAACAGGGGGCTAACTATGGCTACACCTTC
16 TRBD2 TRBJ2-3 TRBV6-5 NA CASSYPQRGRTDTQYF TGTGCCAGCAGTTATCCCCAGCGGGGGCGCACAGATACGCAGTATTTT
16 NA TRBJ2-3 TRBV18 NA CASSPILGAFLDTQYF TGTGCCAGCTCACCGATACTTGGGGCCTTTTTAGATACGCAGTATTTT
14 NA TRBJ1-1 TRBV7-3 NA CASSPSGARTEAFF TGTGCCAGCAGCCCCTCAGGGGCGCGTACTGAAGCTTTCTTT
11 NA TRBJ1-2 TRBV6-6 NA CASSPLSGYTF TGTGCCAGCAGTCCCCTGAGTGGCTACACCTTC
15 TRBD1 TRBJ2-7 TRBV5-1 few CASSQGQGPSYEQYF TGCGCCAGCAGCCAGGGACAGGGACCCTCCTACGAGCAGTACTTC
15 TRBD2 TRBJ2-5 TRBV4-1 NA CASSRGLAGMETQYF TGCGCCAGCAGCCGGGGACTAGCGGGGATGGAGACCCAGTACTTC
15 TRBD2 TRBJ2-3 TRBV5-1 NA CASSLSGGRTDTQYF TGCGCCAGCAGCTTGAGCGGGGGGCGCACAGATACGCAGTATTTT
10 NA TRBJ2-3 TRBV24-1 NA CAVRGDTQYF TGTGCCGTTAGAGGGGATACGCAGTATTTT
19 TRBD1 TRBJ2-7 TRBV23-1 NA CASSQPGTGLLFSSYEQYF TGCGCCAGCAGTCAGCCCGGGACAGGGTTACTTTTTAGCTCCTACGAGCAGTACTTC
13 NA TRBJ2-5 TRBV18 NA CASSRNSGETQYF TGTGCCAGCTCACGCAACTCCGGAGAGACCCAGTACTTC
14 TRBD1 TRBJ1-6 TRBV3-1/TRBV3-2 NA CASSRGTDNSPLHF TGTGCCAGCAGCCGAGGGACAGATAATTCACCCCTCCACTTT
15 NA TRBJ2-7 TRBV4-2 NA CASSQDWPGDYEQYF TGTGCCAGCAGCCAAGATTGGCCAGGGGACTACGAGCAGTACTTC
15 TRBD1 TRBJ2-5 TRBV6-5 once CASRFRDRVLETQYF TGTGCCAGCAGATTCCGGGACAGGGTGTTGGAGACCCAGTACTTC
15 NA TRBJ1-3 TRBV3-1/TRBV3-2 NA CASSQRGTSGNTIYF TGTGCCAGCAGCCAAAGGGGTACCTCTGGAAACACCATATATTTT
15 NA TRBJ2-7 TRBV4-1 NA CASSQDRGNSYEQYF TGCGCCAGCAGCCAAGACAGGGGTAATTCCTACGAGCAGTACTTC
14 TRBD1 TRBJ1-1 TRBV6-5 NA CASRRQGANTEAFF TGTGCCAGCAGACGACAGGGGGCGAACACTGAAGCTTTCTTT
16 NA TRBJ1-4 TRBV19 NA CASSTLRGQKSEKLFF TGTGCCAGTAGTACCCTACGGGGTCAGAAAAGTGAAAAACTGTTTTTT
15 NA TRBJ2-5 TRBV7-9 NA CASSLWTGRGETQYF TGTGCCAGCAGCTTGTGGACAGGGAGGGGAGAGACCCAGTACTTC
13 NA TRBJ1-1 TRBV3-1/TRBV3-2 NA CASSPLDGDEAFF TGTGCCAGCAGCCCCCTCGACGGGGATGAAGCTTTCTTT
17 TRBD1 TRBJ2-7 TRBV15 NA CATSSTIPGQSLYEQYF TGTGCCACCAGCAGCACTATCCCGGGACAGAGCCTTTACGAGCAGTACTTC
13 NA TRBJ2-7 TRBV18 NA CASSPWERDEQYF TGTGCCAGCTCACCATGGGAGAGGGACGAGCAGTACTTC
12 TRBD1 TRBJ2-3 TRBV5-6 NA CASSPGTGPTYF TGTGCCAGCAGCCCCGGGACAGGGCCGACGTATTTT
16 NA TRBJ2-3 TRBV2 NA CASSLRGGGSADTQYF TGTGCCAGCAGTCTCCGAGGGGGGGGTTCGGCAGATACGCAGTATTTT
13 NA TRBJ2-7 TRBV15 many CATSASKSYEQYF TGTGCCACCAGCGCTTCTAAATCCTACGAGCAGTACTTC
14 NA TRBJ1-2 TRBV28 NA CASSTGRANYGYTF TGTGCCAGCAGTACAGGGAGAGCTAACTATGGCTACACCTTC
15 TRBD1 TRBJ1-1 TRBV19 NA CASSPTGALNTEAFF TGTGCCAGTAGTCCCACAGGGGCCTTGAACACTGAAGCTTTCTTT
14 TRBD1 TRBJ2-2 TRBV5-1 NA CASSPGQGAGELFF TGCGCCAGCAGCCCGGGACAGGGGGCCGGGGAGCTGTTTTTT
15 NA TRBJ1-2 TRBV2 few CASSPGPEGGYGYTF TGTGCCAGCAGTCCCGGACCAGAAGGGGGCTATGGCTACACCTTC
17 NA TRBJ1-3 TRBV6-6 NA CASSPGRYGSSGNTIYF TGTGCCAGCAGTCCGGGAAGGTACGGGAGCTCTGGAAACACCATATATTTT
13 NA TRBJ1-2 TRBV27 NA CASSFRQNYGYTF TGTGCCAGCAGTTTCAGACAGAACTATGGCTACACCTTC
15 NA TRBJ2-3 TRBV5-1 NA CASSFKGSSTDTQYF TGCGCCAGCAGCTTTAAGGGGTCGAGCACAGATACGCAGTATTTT
15 NA TRBJ2-7 TRBV21-1 NA CASSLHSLGGYEQYF TGTGCCAGCAGCTTGCACAGCCTCGGGGGCTACGAGCAGTACTTC